A single sample gave rise to the 10 T cell receptor beta chains below, sequenced in a study of early T cells in non-severe SARS-CoV-2 infection. TCRdb processed the 5' RACE reads anew with MiXCR; each CDR3 protein has one entry. Seen here are around 33,000 distinct CDR3 sequences, approximately 5% observed once, and the top ten hold around 8%. The sequencing sample was made of whole blood. These receptors all stem from an adult who was a healthcare worker with PCR-confirmed SARS-CoV-2 infection or an uninfected control (not recorded which).

This clonotype showed up many times. CDR3 sequence reads: CASSLLSQGPKLREKLFF. The CDR3 DNA reads TGTGCCAGCAGCTTACTCTCCCAGGGTCCCAAACTTAGAGAAAAACTGTTTTTT. The chain recombines TRBV7-9 with TRBJ1-4; weak D call: TRBD1 (5 bases). CDR1 is SEHNR, CDR2 FQNEAQ, per germline (reference sequence). The CDR3 is made up of 18 amino acids. V was clipped by 2 bases and J by 8 bases, with 24 bases between them.

This clonotype was picked up a small number of times. J is TRBJ2-3 and V is TRBV7-7; TRBD2 matches 8 bases. Per germline, CDR1 SSHAT and CDR2 FNYEAQ (reference sequence). With 3 bases clipped from V and 3 bases from J, the junction kept 5 bases outside the gene matches. The length of the CDR3 is 15 residues. CDR3 DNA: TGTGCCAGCAGCTTGACGGGGGGGTGGACAGATACGCAGTATTTT. It specifies CASSLTGGWTDTQYF.

The table lists this clonotype with many counts. V is TRBV7-2 and J is TRBJ1-6, with TRBD1 matching 7 bases. The CDR3 consists of 15 residues. CDR1 SGHTA and CDR2 FQGNSA come from the germline V gene. The trim removed 0 bases at V and 5 bases at J, leaving 1 base unmatched. The chain's CDR3 is CASSLAGTDNSPLHF. As DNA, the CDR3 is TGTGCCAGCAGCTTAGCTGGGACAGATAATTCACCCCTCCACTTT.

This clonotype was found many times. This rearrangement joins TRBV7-3 to TRBJ2-7; no clear D. The CDR3 has 13 residues. V was clipped by 3 bases and J by 4 bases, with 10 bases between them. Germline V gene data show CDR1 as SGHTA and CDR2 as FQGTGA. The CDR3 reads CASSFADGYEQYF. CDR3 bases: TGTGCCAGCAGCTTCGCGGACGGGTACGAGCAGTACTTC.

Ten or more counts support this clonotype. The CDR3 DNA reads as TGCAGTGTTTCCCAGAACACAGATACGCAGTATTTT. It specifies CSVSQNTDTQYF. The genes are TRBV20-1 and TRBJ2-3; no firm D call. The germline V gene has CDR1 DFQATT and CDR2 SNEGSKA (reference sequence). V dropped 7 bases and J dropped 2 bases, with 10 bases sitting between them. There are 12 residues in the CDR3.

This clonotype showed up many times. The CDR3 nucleotides are TGCAGTGCTAGTGTTCAGGGGGGGACGGATGAAAAACTGTTTTTT. Protein product: CSASVQGGTDEKLFF. The rearrangement uses TRBV20-1 and TRBJ1-4; TRBD1 aligns across 7 bases. The V gene's germline CDR1 is DFQATT and CDR2 SNEGSKA (reference sequence). CDR3 size: 15 residues. With V trimmed by 3 bases and J by 6 bases, 10 bases remained unmatched.

This sequence joins TRBV7-2 and TRBJ1-6; 9 positions match TRBD1. Germline loops: CDR1 SGHTA, CDR2 FQGNSA. J lost 9 bases, V lost 5 bases, and 8 bases had no gene match. The length of the CDR3 is 15 residues. The CDR3 loop is CASSGRGQGGSPLHF. CDR3 in DNA: TGTGCCAGCAGCGGCCGGGGACAGGGTGGTTCACCCCTCCACTTT.

This clonotype has ten or more counts. Here the CDR3 reads CASRFTQGGQPQHF. As DNA, the CDR3 is TGTGCCAGCAGATTTACCCAGGGGGGTCAGCCCCAGCATTTT. The rearrangement links TRBV28 to TRBJ1-5; 7 nucleotides align to TRBD1. V lost 6 bases, J lost 6 bases, and 8 bases stayed unmatched. This CDR3 contains 14 residues. Germline values: CDR1 MDHEN, CDR2 SYDVKM.

This clonotype was recorded at least ten times. The V call is TRBV7-9, the J call TRBJ1-6; D might be TRBD1 (6 bases). The CDR3 runs 15 residues. The V and J ends lost 1 base and 11 bases respectively, with 15 bases between them. In germline, CDR1 is SEHNR, CDR2 FQNEAQ (reference sequence). CDR3 nucleotides: TGTGCCAGCAGCTTAGTGGGGACAAGGTGGACACCCCTCCACTTT. Protein: CASSLVGTRWTPLHF.

This clonotype was seen at least ten times. The chain couples TRBV7-9 to TRBJ2-7; D uncertain. The CDR3 is 13 residues long. Per the germline V gene, CDR1 is SEHNR and CDR2 is FQNEAQ (reference sequence). Deletions cut 3 bases from V and 2 bases from J, with 8 bases between. DNA for the CDR3: TGTGCCAGCAGCTTGTCAGATCCCTACGAGCAGTACTTC. Amino acids: CASSLSDPYEQYF. Full variable domain (outside the CDR3, taken from reference TRBV7-9 and TRBJ2-7): DTGVSQNPRHKITKRGQNVTFRCDPISEHNRLYWYRQTLGQGPEFLTYFQNEAQLEKSRLLSDRFSAERPKGSFSTLEIQRTEQGDSAMYLCASSLSDPYEQYFGPGTRLTVT.